This T cell receptor (beta chain) stems from a study of beta chain features in type 1 diabetes. The CDR3 is 13 residues long. The germline V gene has CDR1 SQVTM and CDR2 ANQGSEA. In its sample, this clone was seen a few times. Its antigen is still unknown. Whole-study findings and limits: Type 1 diabetes patients showed a moderate but significant shortening of TCRB CDR3s in all four CD4+ subsets.

The investigators reverse transcribed all of the isolated RNA, so they sequenced expressed TCRB transcripts. The repertoire was sequenced with immunoSEQ multiplex PCR; TCRdb's copy has only in-frame clones and lacks some. The sample has some 700,000 clones, around an eighth seen once; the top ten hold 0.022%. The V gene is TRBV29-1, the J gene TRBJ2-5, with D perhaps matching TRBD1 or TRBD2 (5 bases each). TRBJ2-7 matches the DNA end more closely, so the J call is doubtful. This TCR came from a man between 18 and 35 years old with type 1 diabetes. Sequencing was done on a sample of naive CD4+ T cells from blood. The DNA for the CDR3 is TGCAGCGTTGGAGGGGAGCCCCCCTACGAGCAGTACTTC. It specifies CSVGGEPPYEQYF.